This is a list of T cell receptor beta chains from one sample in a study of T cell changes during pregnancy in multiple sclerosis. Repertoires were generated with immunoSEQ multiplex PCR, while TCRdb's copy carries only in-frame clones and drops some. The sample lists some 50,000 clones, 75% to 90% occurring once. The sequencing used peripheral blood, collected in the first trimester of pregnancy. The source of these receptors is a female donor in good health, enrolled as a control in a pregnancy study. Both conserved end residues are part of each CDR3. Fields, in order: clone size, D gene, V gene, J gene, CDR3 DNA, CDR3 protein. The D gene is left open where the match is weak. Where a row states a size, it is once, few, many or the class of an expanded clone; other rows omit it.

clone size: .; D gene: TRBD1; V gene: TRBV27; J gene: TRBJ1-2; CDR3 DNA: TGTGCCAGCAGTCTAGGGGGCGGATATGGCTACACCTTC; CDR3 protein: CASSLGGGYGYTF
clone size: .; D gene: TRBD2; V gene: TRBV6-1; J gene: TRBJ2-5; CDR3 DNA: TGTGCCAGCACTAGGACTAGGGATTTTCAAGAGACCCAGTACTTC; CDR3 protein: CASTRTRDFQETQYF
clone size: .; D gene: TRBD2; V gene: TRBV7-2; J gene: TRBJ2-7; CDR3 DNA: TGTGCCAGCAGCCCCTTGTTGGGGGGGTTCTACGAGCAGTACTTC; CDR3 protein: CASSPLLGGFYEQYF
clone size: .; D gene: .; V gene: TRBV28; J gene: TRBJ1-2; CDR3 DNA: TGTGCCAGCAGTCAGGGACAAGGCTATGGCTACACCTTC; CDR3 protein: CASSQGQGYGYTF
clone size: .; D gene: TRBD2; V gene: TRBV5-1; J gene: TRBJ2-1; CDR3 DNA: TGCGCCAGCAGCTTCTCGTCTAGCGGGAGTAGGTCCTACAATGAGCAGTTCTTC; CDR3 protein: CASSFSSSGSRSYNEQFF
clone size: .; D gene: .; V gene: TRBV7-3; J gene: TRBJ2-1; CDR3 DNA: TGTGCCAGCAGCTTAACGGCCGGGGATGAGCAGTTCTTC; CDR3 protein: CASSLTAGDEQFF
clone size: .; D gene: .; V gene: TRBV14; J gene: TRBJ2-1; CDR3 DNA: TGTGCCAGCAGCCAAGACGGCAGCGGTCTTTACAATGAGCAGTTCTTC; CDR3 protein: CASSQDGSGLYNEQFF
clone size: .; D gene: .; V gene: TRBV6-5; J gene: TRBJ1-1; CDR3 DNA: TGTGCCAGCAGTTACTCACGGTGGGGGGACACTGAAGCTTTCTTT; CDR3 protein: CASSYSRWGDTEAFF
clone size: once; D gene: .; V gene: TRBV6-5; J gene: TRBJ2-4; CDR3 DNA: TGTGCCAGCAGTTACCAAGTGGGGGCAGGGGACATTCAGTACTTC; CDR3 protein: CASSYQVGAGDIQYF
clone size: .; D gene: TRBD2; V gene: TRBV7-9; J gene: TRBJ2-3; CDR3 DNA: TGTGCCAGCAGCTTCCTTAGCGGGGGGCCCACAGATACGCAGTATTTT; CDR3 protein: CASSFLSGGPTDTQYF
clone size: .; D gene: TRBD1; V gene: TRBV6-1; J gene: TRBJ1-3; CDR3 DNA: TGTGCCAGCAGAACAGGGGGCGCAGAAAACACCATATATTTT; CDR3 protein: CASRTGGAENTIYF
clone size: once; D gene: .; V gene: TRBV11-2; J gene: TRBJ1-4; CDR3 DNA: TGTGCCAGCAGCTTACGTTCCGTAGCCAGTGGGAAACTGTTTTTT; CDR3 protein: CASSLRSVASGKLFF
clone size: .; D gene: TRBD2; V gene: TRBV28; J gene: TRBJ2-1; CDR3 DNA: TGTGCCAGCAGTAAAGGCGGGGGAGACTACAATGAGCAGTTCTTC; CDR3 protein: CASSKGGGDYNEQFF
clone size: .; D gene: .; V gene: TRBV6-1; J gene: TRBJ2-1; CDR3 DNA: TGTGCCAGCAGTGACCCAGTTGGGGGGAACTACAATGAGCAGTTCTTC; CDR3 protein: CASSDPVGGNYNEQFF
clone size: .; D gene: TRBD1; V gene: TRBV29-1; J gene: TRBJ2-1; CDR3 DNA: TGCAGCGTTGAATCGGATGACAGGGCCTATGGTGAGCAGTTCTTC; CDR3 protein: CSVESDDRAYGEQFF
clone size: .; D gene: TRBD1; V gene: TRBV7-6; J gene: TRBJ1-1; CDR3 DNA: TGTGCCAGCAGCATGGGACAGGGGAACACTGAAGCTTTCTTT; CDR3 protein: CASSMGQGNTEAFF
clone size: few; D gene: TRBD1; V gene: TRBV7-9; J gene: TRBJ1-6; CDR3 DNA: TGTGCCAGCAGTGGACAGGTTGATTCACCCCTCCACTTT; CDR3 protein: CASSGQVDSPLHF
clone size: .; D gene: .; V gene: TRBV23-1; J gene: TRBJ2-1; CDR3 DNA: TGCGCCAGCAGTCAATTGACAGGAGTGGCCTCCTACAATGAGCAGTTCTTC; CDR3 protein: CASSQLTGVASYNEQFF
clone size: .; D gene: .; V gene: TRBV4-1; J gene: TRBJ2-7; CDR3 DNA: TGCGCCAGCAGCCAAGATCCGGGGGGCCTGTACGAGCAGTACTTC; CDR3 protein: CASSQDPGGLYEQYF
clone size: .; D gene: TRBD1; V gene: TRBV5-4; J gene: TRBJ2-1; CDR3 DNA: TGTGCCAGCAGGACCGGGACAGGGGTCAATGAGCAGTTCTTC; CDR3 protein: CASRTGTGVNEQFF
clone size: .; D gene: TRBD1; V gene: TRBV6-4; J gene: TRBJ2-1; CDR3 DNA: TGTGCCAGCAGCGTGGACAGGGTCTCCTACAATGAGCAGTTCTTC; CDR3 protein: CASSVDRVSYNEQFF
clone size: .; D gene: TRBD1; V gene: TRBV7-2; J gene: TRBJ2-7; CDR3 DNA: TGTGCCAGCAGCCCCCGCGGGGACAGGGCCTCCTACGAGCAGTACTTC; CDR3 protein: CASSPRGDRASYEQYF
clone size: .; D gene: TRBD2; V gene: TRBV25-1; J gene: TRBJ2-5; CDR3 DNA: TGTGCCAGCGTCACTAGCGGACAAGAGACCCAGTACTTC; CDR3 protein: CASVTSGQETQYF
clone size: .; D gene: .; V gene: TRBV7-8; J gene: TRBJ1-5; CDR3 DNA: TGTGCCAGCAGTGGGGGGGCCGATCAGCCCCAGCATTTT; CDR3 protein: CASSGGADQPQHF
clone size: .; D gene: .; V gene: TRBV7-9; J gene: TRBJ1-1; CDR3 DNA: TGTGCCAGCAGAATGGGCTCCGAAGCTTTCTTT; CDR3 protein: CASRMGSEAFF
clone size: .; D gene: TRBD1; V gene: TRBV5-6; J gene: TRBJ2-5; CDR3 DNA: TGTGCCAGCAGCTACTCACAGGGGGCTTTGGAGACCCAGTACTTC; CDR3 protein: CASSYSQGALETQYF
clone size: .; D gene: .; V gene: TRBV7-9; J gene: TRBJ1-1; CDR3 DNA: TGTGCCAGCAGCTCTCCTCGGGTCGGGAGGCCTGAAGCTTTCTTT; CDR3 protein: CASSSPRVGRPEAFF
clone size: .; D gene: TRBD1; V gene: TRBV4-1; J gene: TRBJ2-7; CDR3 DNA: TGCGCCAGCAGCCAAGATGGGGGGACAGGTCAGTACTTC; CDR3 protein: CASSQDGGTGQYF
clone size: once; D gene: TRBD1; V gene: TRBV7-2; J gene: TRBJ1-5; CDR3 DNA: TGTGCCAGCAGCGCCGACAGGGGAAGCAATCAGCCCCAGCATTTT; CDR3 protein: CASSADRGSNQPQHF
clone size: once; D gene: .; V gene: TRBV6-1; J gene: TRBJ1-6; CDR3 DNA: TGTGCCAGCAGTGATAGGGCAGGGGCGTATTCACCCCTCCACTTT; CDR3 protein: CASSDRAGAYSPLHF